The 19 T cell receptor beta chains in this list originate from one sample, sequenced in a study of T cells in Graves' hyperthyroidism and ophthalmopathy. The investigators amplified TCR beta CDR3 regions from RNA transcripts. TCR CDR3 regions were first amplified by RT-PCR with HTBI primers. TCRdb redid the calling of the multiplex PCR reads with MiXCR, one entry per CDR3 protein. The sample carries around 600,000 distinct CDR3 sequences, approximately 42% recorded once. Sequenced material: peripheral blood or thyroid tissue (not recorded which). The receptors originated from an adult man with Graves' disease, either hyperthyroidism or ophthalmopathy (not recorded which).

The sample holds many counts of this clonotype. This chain joins TRBV10-3 and TRBJ1-1; 7 bases map to TRBD1. The V gene end was trimmed by 5 bases and the J gene end by 0 bases; junction bases not matched to a gene: 3. The CDR3 has 14 amino acids. Germline values: CDR1 ENHRY, CDR2 SYGVKD. In DNA, the CDR3 is TGTGCCATCAGTCCCGACAGGGTGAACACTGAAGCTTTCTTT. Translated, it gives CAISPDRVNTEAFF.

This clonotype appeared a few times. V and J are TRBV2 and TRBJ1-2; tentatively, D is TRBD1 (5 bases). Germline values: CDR1 SNHLY, CDR2 FYNNEI. V lost 5 bases to trimming and J lost 6 bases, with 19 bases between them. This CDR3 has 15 residues. The CDR3 sequence: CASSSTGLGTDGYTF. CDR3 nucleotide sequence: TGTGCCAGCAGTTCCACGGGACTCGGGACCGATGGCTACACCTTC.

This clonotype was counted at least ten times. The V and J genes are TRBV15 and TRBJ2-7; no firm D call. This CDR3 is built from 15 residues. Germline CDR1 and CDR2: LNHNV and YYDKDF (reference sequence). With 0 bases removed from V and 1 base from J, the gap between germline ends came to 10 bases. CDR3 protein: CATSRDYGPSYEQYF. CDR3 DNA: TGTGCCACCAGCAGAGATTATGGGCCGTCCTACGAGCAGTACTTC.

This clonotype was picked up many times. V is TRBV19 and J is TRBJ1-6; D possibly corresponds to TRBD1 (6 bases). CDR1 and CDR2 from the germline V gene are LNHDA and SQIVND (reference sequence). Trimming stripped 7 bases from V and 9 bases from J, with 19 bases between. The CDR3 covers 15 residues. CDR3 amino acids: CASTRTGTSASPLHF. CDR3 in DNA: TGTGCCAGTACCAGAACAGGGACGAGTGCTTCACCCCTCCACTTT.

The chain links TRBV10-3 to TRBJ1-3; the D is unclear. CDR3 size: 16 residues. Looked up from germline, CDR1 is ENHRY and CDR2 is SYGVKD. Trimming removed 5 bases at V and 3 bases at J, with 17 bases between. The CDR3 protein is CAISSIAGIGGNTIYF. The CDR3, as DNA: TGTGCCATCAGTTCTATCGCGGGAATCGGTGGAAACACCATATATTTT.

For this clonotype: This likely reflects a read error, since a far larger clone is one base away. The CDR3 spells CASSSAQNTEAFF. The CDR3 DNA follows: TGCGCCAGCAGCTCGGCACAGAACACTGAAGCTTTCTTT. J is TRBJ1-1 and V is TRBV5-1; D is ambiguous. CDR3 length: 13 residues. Trimming removed 3 bases at V and 1 base at J, with 7 bases between. Germline values: CDR1 SGHRS, CDR2 YFSETQ.

This clonotype showed up just a few times. The chain uses TRBV25-1 and TRBJ1-6; unclear D gene. From germline, CDR1 is MGHDK and CDR2 SYGVNS. This CDR3 is built from 14 residues. The CDR3 DNA sequence: TGTGCTAGCGAACCGGCATCAACCCATTCACCCCTCCACTTT. It codes for CASEPASTHSPLHF.

The chain carries TRBV7-3 and TRBJ2-2; TRBD2 is a possible D gene (5 bases). The CDR3 spans 14 residues. Trimming left V 0 bases short and J 8 bases short, with 10 bases between. CDR1 is SGHTA, CDR2 FQGTGA, per germline. The CDR3 spells CASSLTAGVGELFF. CDR3 nucleotide sequence: TGTGCCAGCAGCTTAACGGCCGGGGTAGGGGAGCTGTTTTTT.

This clonotype came up a few times. DNA of the CDR3: TGTGCCAGCAGCCAAGATGCGGCGGGGATGAACACTGAAGCTTTCTTT. It codes for CASSQDAAGMNTEAFF. This chain joins TRBV9 and TRBJ1-1; D is ambiguous. CDR3 length equals 16 residues. The germline V gene encodes CDR1 SGDLS and CDR2 YYNGEE. Trimming removed 4 bases at V and 0 bases at J, with 16 bases between.

There are many counts of this clonotype. The genes are TRBV2 and TRBJ1-2; possible D gene TRBD1, 6 bases. Germline V gene lookup returns CDR1 SNHLY and CDR2 FYNNEI. CDR3 length: 16 residues. Deletions cut 6 bases from V and 8 bases from J, with 25 bases between. The CDR3 is CASSQGARDRFRGYTF. The CDR3 DNA follows: TGTGCCAGCAGCCAAGGAGCCCGAGACAGGTTCCGCGGCTACACCTTC.

In regard to this clonotype: A much larger clone differs from this one at a single base, so this may be a read error. This chain joins TRBV7-9 and TRBJ1-6; the D gene is possibly TRBD1 (5 bases). CDR3 size: 14 residues. Looked up from germline, CDR1 is SEHNR and CDR2 is FQNEAQ (reference sequence). CDR3 region: CANSFQGGNSPLHF. In DNA form, the CDR3 reads TGTGCCAACAGCTTCCAGGGAGGAAATTCACCCCTCCACTTT.

This clonotype was counted ten times or more. V and J are TRBV24-1 and TRBJ1-2, with D unclear. Trimming stripped 4 bases from V and 4 bases from J, with 12 bases between. The CDR3 consists of 14 residues. The germline V gene has CDR1 KGHDR and CDR2 SFDVKD. The CDR3 spells CATSDPVSSYGYTF. The CDR3 DNA sequence: TGTGCCACCAGTGACCCGGTGTCTAGCTATGGCTACACCTTC.

This clonotype was observed a handful of times. The CDR3 DNA reads TGTGCCAGCAGCTCCCCCCGGGGGGGCTCCTACGAGCAGTACTTC. This sequence encodes CASSSPRGGSYEQYF. The J gene is TRBJ2-7, the V gene TRBV7-8; TRBD2 matches 8 bases. The CDR3 loop spans 15 amino acids. J was trimmed by 0 bases and V by 4 bases; bases with no gene match: 5. Per the germline V gene, CDR1 is SGHVS and CDR2 is FQNEAQ. The full variable domain, completed using reference TRBV7-8 and TRBJ2-7, is GAGVSQSPRYKVAKRGQDVALRCDPISGHVSLFWYQQALGQGPEFLTYFQNEAQLDKSGLPSDRFFAERPEGSVSTLKIQRTQQEDSAVYLCASSSPRGGSYEQYFGPGTRLTVT.

The rearrangement links TRBV7-6 to TRBJ2-5; 8 positions agree with TRBD1. Trimming took 5 bases from V and 2 from J; bases not matched to a gene: 7. Germline-derived CDR1 and CDR2 are SGHVS and FNYEAQ. The CDR3 covers 15 residues. The CDR3 here is CASSPGQVRQETQYF. The DNA for the CDR3 is TGTGCCAGCAGCCCGGGACAGGTCCGACAAGAGACCCAGTACTTC.

The chain links TRBV6-1 to TRBJ2-7, with TRBD1 as a possible D gene (5 bases). This CDR3 comprises 16 residues. CDR1 and CDR2 (germline): MNHNS, SASEGT. Trimming pared 1 base from V and 3 bases from J, leaving 16 bases between. The CDR3 DNA reads as TGTGCCAGCAGTGAAGTTCTTGGGGCATCTAGCTACGAGCAGTACTTC. The encoded protein is CASSEVLGASSYEQYF.

CDR3 residues: CSASPAGTGANVLTF. The CDR3 DNA reads TGCAGTGCTAGCCCGGCAGGGACTGGGGCCAACGTCCTGACTTTC. This sequence joins TRBV20-1 and TRBJ2-6; the D gene is possibly TRBD1 (5 bases). Germline V gene sequence: CDR1 DFQATT, CDR2 SNEGSKA (reference sequence). The V and J ends lost 3 bases and 2 bases respectively, with 11 bases between them. The CDR3 sequence is 15 residues long.

A note on this clonotype: One end of the junction does not line up with germline, which may come from a read error. This sequence joins TRBV10-3 and TRBJ1-3; D not resolved. The CDR3 extends over 15 amino acids. Per the germline V gene, CDR1 is ENHRY and CDR2 is SYGVKD. CDR3 DNA sequence: TGTGCCATCAGCTCAGGTGCGAACTCTGGAAGCACCATATATTTT. This codes for CAISSGANSGSTIYF.

The rearrangement uses TRBV9 and TRBJ2-2, with D unresolved. The CDR3 covers 15 residues. Trimming stripped 0 bases from V and 6 bases from J, with 12 bases between. Germline assignment: CDR1 SGDLS and CDR2 YYNGEE. The CDR3 DNA follows: TGTGCCAGCAGCGTAGACGGCAGCCTGGCCGGGGAGCTGTTTTTT. It translates to CASSVDGSLAGELFF.

This chain links TRBV19 with TRBJ1-3; 7 positions agree with TRBD1. The CDR3 is 17 amino acids. From germline, CDR1 is LNHDA and CDR2 SQIVND (reference sequence). V trimming: 6 bases; J trimming: 0 bases; junction bases outside the gene matches: 11. Here the CDR3 reads CASSPGARGISGNTIYF. CDR3 nucleotide sequence: TGTGCCAGTAGCCCCGGGGCCAGGGGGATCTCTGGAAACACCATATATTTT.